Given below is one T cell receptor (beta chain) in context. Its specificity is not known. Mouse names are used for the genes. Read sequence stops 1 residue before the CDR3 end, and the germline J gene provides the missing end. Time point meaning: mouse harvest day 14 after allogeneic transplant. Tail vein injection delivered 10^7 T-cell-depleted bone marrow cells and 10^6 splenic CD5+ T cells. Mice had MHC-mismatched B6 into BALB/c GVHD, sampled day 7 or 14. The sample originates from a study of tissue T cells after allogeneic stem cell transplantation. Study-wide results and limits: Motif-based clustering found tissue-specific repertoire signatures shared across patients, though few clones were shared. Within patients, tissue anatomy strongly shaped TCR repertoire composition. Tissue-detected TCR repertoire was only partly captured by blood and spleen T cells.

CDR1 and CDR2 (germline): SNHLY, FYNGKV (reference sequence). The CDR3 is made up of 15 amino acids. Trimming left V 1 base short and J 0 bases short, with 8 bases between. Produced via immunoSEQ multiplex PCR; TCRdb's table is partial and in-frame only. The sample lists fewer than 5,000 clones; about 49% were seen once. The chain has TRBV3 and TRBJ2-3; the D gene could be TRBD1 or TRBD2 (6 bases each). The TCR was taken from a female BALB/c mouse given C57BL/6 T cells with graft-versus-host disease after an allogeneic hematopoietic cell transplant. Material for sequencing was lymph node tissue. CDR3 loop: CASSLVGASAETLYF. The DNA read from the CDR3 is TGTGCCAGCAGCTTAGTGGGGGCGAGTGCAGAAACGCTGTAT.